Here is one T cell receptor (beta chain) with its context. Measured with immunoSEQ multiplex PCR; TCRdb has only the in-frame clones, and not every one. The data show about 160,000 clones, around 93% seen once. Trimming cost V 5 bases and J 3 bases, with 14 bases left between them. The CDR3 totals 16 residues. The germline CDR1 and CDR2 sequences are MNHNY and SVGAGI (reference sequence). The entry originates in a study of blood T cell repertoires in COVID-19. The wider study: COVID-19 samples collected from the United States, Italy and Spain covered acute and convalescent phases. T cells, B-cell-depleted T cells, or PBMCs supplied cDNA or gDNA.

The sequence came from a woman between 50 and 59 years old with acute or convalescent COVID-19. Sequencing was performed on peripheral blood. V usage is TRBV6-6 and J usage is TRBJ1-6; the D is unclear. The CDR3 spells CASSQSAAGYNSPLHF. The DNA for the CDR3 is TGTGCCAGCAGTCAGAGTGCGGCGGGCTATAATTCACCCCTCCACTTT.